A single sample is the source of the 18 T cell receptor beta chains below, sequenced in a study of T cells expressing NK-cell markers. Each CDR3 protein gets one entry in TCRdb, which reprocessed the 5' RACE reads and gives no DNA. This sample contains about 460,000 distinct CDR3 sequences. Specimen: blood T cells: a sorted CD56 or NKG2C T cell subset, CD4+ or CD8+ T cells, or bulk PBMC T cells (not recorded which). These receptor sequences come from a woman between 50 and 59 years old in good health.

The gene calls are TRBV9 and TRBJ2-3. CDR1 is SGDLS and CDR2 is YYNGEE in the germline V gene. The CDR3 spans 13 residues. This CDR3 is CASSDQAEDTQYF.

The rearrangement links TRBV4-2 to TRBJ2-3; the TCRdb D gene call, TRBD2, has no DNA to confirm it. Germline V gene sequence: CDR1 LGHNA, CDR2 YNFKEQ. The CDR3 covers 16 residues. The CDR3 reads CASSQDRSGNTDTQYF.

The chain combines TRBV7-2 with TRBJ2-3. There are 15 residues in the CDR3. Per the germline V gene, CDR1 is SGHTA and CDR2 is FQGNSA. This CDR3 reads CASIPTTVQRDTQYF.

J is TRBJ1-2 and V is TRBV6-5; absent DNA, TCRdb's TRBD1 call cannot be checked. This CDR3 is 13 amino acids long. Looked up from germline, CDR1 is MNHEY and CDR2 is SVGAGI. The CDR3 here is CASSSRTGSGYTF.

The genes are TRBV5-1 and TRBJ2-3; TCRdb proposes TRBD1, but this gene call is untestable without DNA. The germline CDR1 and CDR2 sequences are SGHRS and YFSETQ. The CDR3 contains 18 residues. The CDR3 sequence is CASSLTPPGTGGRDTQYF.

The chain's CDR3 is CSVERGTGQFF. This chain joins TRBV29-1 and TRBJ2-1; TCRdb's assignment of TRBD1 cannot be checked, as there is no DNA. The germline CDR1 and CDR2 sequences are SQVTM and ANQGSEA. This CDR3 has 11 amino acids.

The rearrangement links TRBV20-1 to TRBJ2-5; no DNA is available, so the TRBD2 call from TCRdb remains unchecked. CDR1 and CDR2 from the germline V gene are DFQATT and SNEGSKA (reference sequence). This CDR3 comprises 15 residues. CDR3 sequence: CSAEGAREAWETQYF.

The chain employs TRBV20-1 and TRBJ1-4. CDR3 length: 16 residues. Germline V gene data show CDR1 as DFQATT and CDR2 as SNEGSKA (reference sequence). This CDR3 is CSARDFGGTLREKLFF.

The V call is TRBV5-1, the J call TRBJ2-6; TCRdb indicates TRBD1, and absent DNA this call remains unverified. The germline V gene encodes CDR1 SGHRS and CDR2 YFSETQ. The CDR3 has 17 residues. The CDR3: CASSFEAGPSGANVLTF.

The V and J genes are TRBV5-6 and TRBJ1-1; the TRBD1 assignment by TCRdb is unverifiable without DNA. This CDR3 has 18 residues. The germline V gene has CDR1 SGHDT and CDR2 YYEEEE. The CDR3 loop is CASSSRTGGPTINTEAFF.

The chain recombines TRBV6-1 with TRBJ1-5; the D call of TRBD1 rests on TCRdb alone, since no DNA is present to check it. The germline CDR1 and CDR2 sequences are MNHNS and SASEGT. CDR3 length: 15 amino acids. CDR3 sequence: CASTAGTVSNQPQHF.

The chain joins TRBV12-3 or TRBV12-4 to TRBJ1-1; the TCRdb call, TRBD1, lacks DNA for checking. This CDR3 contains 14 residues. Here the CDR3 reads CASSLLGRDTEAFF.

The genes are TRBV6-1 and TRBJ2-3. The germline CDR1 and CDR2 sequences are MNHNS and SASEGT. This CDR3 spans 14 amino acids. CDR3 in amino acids: CASSKGWYTDTQYF.

The chain is built from TRBV7-2 and TRBJ2-1; the TRBD2 assignment by TCRdb is unverifiable without DNA. The CDR3 length is 15 residues. The germline V gene has CDR1 SGHTA and CDR2 FQGNSA. Here the CDR3 reads CASSLAGAVMNEQFF. Variable domain in full (rest from reference TRBV7-2 and TRBJ2-1): GAGVSQSPSNKVTEKGKDVELRCDPISGHTALYWYRQSLGQGLEFLIYFQGNSAPDKSGLPSDRFSAERTGGSVSTLTIQRTQQEDSAVYLCASSLAGAVMNEQFFGPGTRLTVL.

This rearrangement joins TRBV29-1 to TRBJ1-2. The CDR3 has 13 residues. CDR1 is SQVTM, CDR2 ANQGSEA, per germline. CDR3: CSVGGTVNYGYTF.

This chain uses TRBV5-1 with TRBJ2-3. CDR1 is SGHRS, CDR2 YFSETQ, per germline. The CDR3 runs 14 residues. The CDR3 reads CASRRGLDTDTQYF.

The chain employs TRBV7-9 and TRBJ2-4; TCRdb's D gene call, TRBD2, goes unchecked for lack of DNA. The CDR3 runs to 16 residues. The germline V gene has CDR1 SEHNR and CDR2 FQNEAQ (reference sequence). The CDR3 sequence: CASSSLAGGWGNIQYF. The variable domain in full, with the rest retrieved from reference TRBV7-9 and TRBJ2-4, is DTGVSQNPRHKITKRGQNVTFRCDPISEHNRLYWYRQTLGQGPEFLTYFQNEAQLEKSRLLSDRFSAERPKGSFSTLEIQRTEQGDSAMYLCASSSLAGGWGNIQYFGAGTRLSVL.

The chain recombines TRBV7-8 with TRBJ2-7; TCRdb's D gene call, TRBD2, goes unchecked for lack of DNA. This CDR3 comprises 15 residues. Germline V gene data show CDR1 as SGHVS and CDR2 as FQNEAQ. CDR3 sequence reads: CASRPALGWVYEQYF.